The 10 T cell receptor beta chains reported below all come from one sample, sequenced in a study of blood T cell repertoires in COVID-19. The repertoire was sequenced with immunoSEQ multiplex PCR; TCRdb's copy has only in-frame clones and lacks some. The data contain about 35,000 clones, around 87% of them singletons. The sequencing input was peripheral blood. Source of these receptors: a human donor in a cohort sampled during active COVID-19.

V and J are TRBV9 and TRBJ2-2; 8 bases agree with TRBD2. The CDR3 length is 16 residues. Germline CDR1 SGDLS, CDR2 YYNGEE. V lost 3 bases and J lost 2; bases outside the gene matches: 6. DNA of the CDR3: TGTGCCAGCAGCGGCTTAGCGGGGAGAAACACCGGGGAGCTGTTTTTT. Residues: CASSGLAGRNTGELFF. The whole variable domain, remainder taken from reference TRBV9 and TRBJ2-2, is DSGVTQTPKHLITATGQRVTLRCSPRSGDLSVYWYQQSLDQGLQFLIQYYNGEERAKGNILERFSAQQFPDLHSELNLSSLELGDSALYFCASSGLAGRNTGELFFGEGSRLTVL.

V usage is TRBV21-1 and J usage is TRBJ2-7; the table assigns TRBD2, which was not confirmed against the DNA. TRBV21-1 corresponds to a pseudogene. The CDR3 has 16 residues. CDR3 DNA: TGTGCCAGCAGCAAAGCGCGGGGCGTTGTTACCTACGAGCAGTACTTC. Translated, it gives CASSKARGVVTYEQYF.

The chain uses TRBV4-3 and TRBJ1-2, with 9 bases fitting TRBD1. V lost 5 bases and J lost 2; bases outside the gene matches: 3. Per the germline V gene, CDR1 is LGHNA and CDR2 is YSLEER. The CDR3 consists of 14 residues. The CDR3 region is CASSWGQGNYGYTF. The CDR3 DNA reads TGCGCCAGCAGCTGGGGACAGGGAAACTATGGCTACACCTTC.

The chain carries TRBV4-3 and TRBJ2-2, with 12 positions matching TRBD2. Germline V gives CDR1 LGHNA, CDR2 YSLEER. This CDR3 comprises 16 residues. The J segment lost 4 bases and the V segment lost 2 bases, leaving 2 bases of the junction unmatched. CDR3 in DNA: TGCGCCAGCAGCCAACCTAGCGGGGGGGGCACCGGGGAGCTGTTTTTT. Protein: CASSQPSGGGTGELFF.

The chain couples TRBV6-2 or TRBV6-3 to TRBJ1-1; tentatively, D is TRBD1 (5 bases). The CDR3 has 15 residues. V was clipped by 4 bases and J by 1 base, with 13 bases between them. Germline V gene sequence: CDR1 MNHEY, CDR2 SVGEGT. The CDR3 protein is CASSSTTATNTEAFF. The CDR3 DNA sequence: TGTGCCAGCAGTTCCACGACAGCGACGAACACTGAAGCTTTCTTT.

This sequence joins TRBV5-5 and TRBJ1-4; 7 bases align to TRBD1. The germline gives CDR1 SGHKS, CDR2 YYEKEE (reference sequence). V shed 5 bases and J 4 bases; nucleotides not matched to a gene: 8. CDR3 length: 15 residues. CDR3 residues: CASRGGQTFNEKLFF. The CDR3 DNA reads TGTGCCAGCAGGGGGGGACAGACCTTTAATGAAAAACTGTTTTTT. Full variable domain (remainder filled in from reference TRBV5-5 and TRBJ1-4): DAGVTQSPTHLIKTRGQQVTLRCSPISGHKSVSWYQQVLGQGPQFIFQYYEKEERGRGNFPDRFSARQFPNYSSELNVNALLLGDSALYLCASRGGQTFNEKLFFGSGTQLSVL.

This chain connects TRBV6-5 to TRBJ2-2, with D possibly being TRBD2 (7 bases). The CDR3 covers 15 residues. Looked up from germline, CDR1 is MNHEY and CDR2 is SVGAGI. V dropped 4 bases and J dropped 4 bases, with 13 bases sitting between them. The CDR3, as DNA: TGTGCCAGCAGTTGGGGGGGGCTGGGCACCGGGGAGCTGTTTTTT. Translation gives CASSWGGLGTGELFF.

This chain joins TRBV18 and TRBJ2-4; 13 bases align to TRBD2. V lost 2 bases, J lost 0 bases, and 7 bases stayed unmatched. Germline V gene data show CDR1 as KGHSH and CDR2 as LQKENI. The CDR3 loop spans 19 amino acids. This chain's CDR3 is CASSPALGLAGLAKNIQYF. For the CDR3, the DNA is TGTGCCAGCTCACCAGCTCTGGGACTAGCGGGGTTAGCCAAAAACATTCAGTACTTC.

The CDR3: CASSTRTAQETQYF. For the CDR3, the DNA is TGCGCCAGCAGCACCCGGACAGCACAAGAGACCCAGTACTTC. The J gene is TRBJ2-5, the V gene TRBV5-1; D is possibly TRBD1 (6 bases). Germline assignment: CDR1 SGHRS and CDR2 YFSETQ. CDR3 length: 14 amino acids. With 4 bases removed from V and 2 bases from J, the gap between germline ends came to 12 bases.

J is TRBJ1-4 and V is TRBV4-3, with D maybe TRBD1 (5 bases). CDR3 size: 16 residues. CDR1 LGHNA and CDR2 YSLEER come from the germline V gene. V lost 0 bases to trimming and J lost 4 bases, with 12 bases between them. Here the CDR3 reads CASSQDTGGDNEKLFF. Written as DNA, the CDR3 is TGCGCCAGCAGCCAAGATACGGGGGGGGATAATGAAAAACTGTTTTTT.